This T cell receptor (beta chain) comes out of a study of OX40 agonist ivuxolimab in advanced cancers. Study background: Patients assigned to dose escalation were diagnosed with hepatocellular carcinoma, melanoma, renal cell or head and neck cancer. Prior checkpoint blockade (anti-PD-1, anti-PD-L1 or anti-CTLA-4) was permitted; approximately 41% had it.

The CDR3 contains 14 residues. From germline, CDR1 is SGDLS and CDR2 YYNGEE. The V end lost 4 bases, the J end lost 5 bases, and 12 bases lay between the germline ends. The assay was immunoSEQ multiplex PCR, and TCRdb's table has in-frame clones only and misses some. Here the sample spans roughly 92,000 clones, around 91% being singletons. The V call is TRBV9, the J call TRBJ2-2; D remains unclear. The sample here was CD4+ or CD8+ T cells sorted from blood, taken in a trial of the OX40 agonist ivuxolimab. The TCR originated in an adult with an advanced solid tumor such as melanoma, head and neck, liver or kidney cancer. The CDR3 spells CASSPLIMTGELFF. In DNA form, the CDR3 reads TGTGCCAGCAGCCCTCTGATTATGACCGGGGAGCTGTTTTTT.